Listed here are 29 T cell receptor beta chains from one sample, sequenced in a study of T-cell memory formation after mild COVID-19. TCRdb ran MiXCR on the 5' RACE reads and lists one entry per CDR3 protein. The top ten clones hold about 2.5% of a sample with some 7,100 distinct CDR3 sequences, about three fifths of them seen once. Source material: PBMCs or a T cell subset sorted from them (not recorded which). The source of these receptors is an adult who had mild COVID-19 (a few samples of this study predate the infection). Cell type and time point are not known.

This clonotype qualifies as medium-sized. CDR3 in DNA: TGTGCCAGCGGAGAAGCAGGGGGCGGTCAGCCCCAGCATTTT. Encoded protein: CASGEAGGGQPQHF. The genes are TRBV27 and TRBJ1-5; 8 bases fit TRBD1. The CDR3 sequence is 14 residues long. Germline loops: CDR1 MNHEY, CDR2 SMNVEV (reference sequence). V dropped 8 bases and J dropped 6; count of bases not matched to a gene: 9.

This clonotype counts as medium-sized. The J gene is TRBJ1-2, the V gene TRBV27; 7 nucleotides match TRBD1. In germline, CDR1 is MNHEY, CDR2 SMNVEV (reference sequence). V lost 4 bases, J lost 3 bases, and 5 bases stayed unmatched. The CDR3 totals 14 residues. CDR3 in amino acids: CASSWAGGDYGYTF. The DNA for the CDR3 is TGTGCCAGCAGTTGGGCAGGGGGTGACTATGGCTACACCTTC.

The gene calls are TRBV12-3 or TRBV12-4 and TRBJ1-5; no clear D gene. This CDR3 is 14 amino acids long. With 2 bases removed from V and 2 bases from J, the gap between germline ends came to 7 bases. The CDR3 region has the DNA TGTGCCAGCAGTTTAATGGATCGCAATCAGCCCCAGCATTTT. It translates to CASSLMDRNQPQHF.

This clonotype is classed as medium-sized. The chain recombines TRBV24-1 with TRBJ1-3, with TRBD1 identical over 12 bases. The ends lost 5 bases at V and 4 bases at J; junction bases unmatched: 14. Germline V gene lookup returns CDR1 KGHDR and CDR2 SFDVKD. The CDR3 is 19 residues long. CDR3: CATSAPGQGARRAGNTIYF. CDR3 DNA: TGTGCCACCAGTGCACCGGGACAGGGGGCCCGCCGGGCCGGAAACACCATATATTTT.

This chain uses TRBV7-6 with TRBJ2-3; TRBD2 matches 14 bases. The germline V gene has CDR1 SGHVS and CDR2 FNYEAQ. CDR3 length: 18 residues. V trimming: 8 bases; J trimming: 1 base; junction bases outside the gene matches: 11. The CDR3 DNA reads TGTGCCAGCCGATTGACTAGCGGGGGGGCCGGAGGCACAGATACGCAGTATTTT. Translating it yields CASRLTSGGAGGTDTQYF.

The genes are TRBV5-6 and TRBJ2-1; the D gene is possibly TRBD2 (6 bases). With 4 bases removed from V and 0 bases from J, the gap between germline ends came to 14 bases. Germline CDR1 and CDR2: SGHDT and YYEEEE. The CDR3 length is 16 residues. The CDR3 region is CASSTGLIASYNEQFF. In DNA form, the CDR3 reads TGTGCCAGCAGCACGGGACTGATTGCCTCCTACAATGAGCAGTTCTTC.

The CDR3 DNA is TGTGCCAGCAGTGGGACGGGGATGGGCGAGCAGTACTTC. Residues: CASSGTGMGEQYF. V and J are TRBV12-3 or TRBV12-4 and TRBJ2-7; perhaps D is TRBD1 or TRBD2 (5 bases each). V shed 5 bases and J shed 6 bases, with 14 bases lying between them. The CDR3 is made up of 13 amino acids.

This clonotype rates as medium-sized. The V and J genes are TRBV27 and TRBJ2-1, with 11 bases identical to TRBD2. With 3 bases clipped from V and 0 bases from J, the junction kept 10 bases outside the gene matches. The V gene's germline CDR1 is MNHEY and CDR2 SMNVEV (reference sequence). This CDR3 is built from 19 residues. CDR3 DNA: TGTGCCAGCAGTTTTCCTAGCGGGGGGCATAACAGCTCCTACAATGAGCAGTTCTTC. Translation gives CASSFPSGGHNSSYNEQFF.

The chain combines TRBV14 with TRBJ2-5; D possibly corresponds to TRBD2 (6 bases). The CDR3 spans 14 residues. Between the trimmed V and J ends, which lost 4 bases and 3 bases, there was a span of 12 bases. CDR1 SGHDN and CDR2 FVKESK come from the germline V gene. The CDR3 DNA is TGTGCCAGCAGCCCCCTTAGCGGCAAAGAGACCCAGTACTTC. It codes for CASSPLSGKETQYF.

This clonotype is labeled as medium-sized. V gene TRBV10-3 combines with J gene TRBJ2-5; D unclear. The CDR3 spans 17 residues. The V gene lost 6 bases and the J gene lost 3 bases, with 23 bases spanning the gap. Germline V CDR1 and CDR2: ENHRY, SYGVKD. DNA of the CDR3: TGTGCCATCAGCCACTCCCGTACGGATCCTGGAAAAGAGACCCAGTACTTC. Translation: CAISHSRTDPGKETQYF.

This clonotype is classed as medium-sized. The DNA for the CDR3 is TGTGCCAGCAGCTTCGGGCAAGGGAGGGGGACCCAGTACTTC. Translated, it gives CASSFGQGRGTQYF. The rearrangement uses TRBV5-6 and TRBJ2-5, with TRBD2 identical over 7 bases. Per germline, CDR1 SGHDT and CDR2 YYEEEE. This CDR3 region has 14 residues. Trimming cost V 2 bases and J 7 bases; bases outside gene matches: 8.

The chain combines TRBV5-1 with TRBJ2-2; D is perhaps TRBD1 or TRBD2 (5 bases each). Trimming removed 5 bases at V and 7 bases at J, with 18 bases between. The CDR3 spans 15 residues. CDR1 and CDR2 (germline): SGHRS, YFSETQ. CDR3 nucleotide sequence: TGCGCCAGCAGATCCGGGACGCCTGGTATCGGGGAGCTGTTTTTT. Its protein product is CASRSGTPGIGELFF.

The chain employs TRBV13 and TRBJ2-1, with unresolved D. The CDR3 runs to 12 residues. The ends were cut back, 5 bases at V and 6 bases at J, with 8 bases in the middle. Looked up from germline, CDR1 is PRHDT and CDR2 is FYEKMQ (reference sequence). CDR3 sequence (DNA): TGTGCCAGCAGCAACTACGGCAATGAGCAGTTCTTC. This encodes CASSNYGNEQFF.

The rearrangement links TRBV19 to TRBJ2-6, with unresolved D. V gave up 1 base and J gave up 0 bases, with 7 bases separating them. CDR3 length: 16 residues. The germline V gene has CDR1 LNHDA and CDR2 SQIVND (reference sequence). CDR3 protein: CASSIGVSSGANVLTF. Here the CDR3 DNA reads TGTGCCAGTAGTATAGGGGTCTCCTCTGGGGCCAACGTCCTGACTTTC.

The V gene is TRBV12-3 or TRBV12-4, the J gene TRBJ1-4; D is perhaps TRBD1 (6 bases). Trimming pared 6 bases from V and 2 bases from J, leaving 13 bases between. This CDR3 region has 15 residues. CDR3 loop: CASRPGGATNEKLFF. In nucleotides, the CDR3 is TGTGCCAGCAGGCCCGGGGGCGCCACTAATGAAAAACTGTTTTTT.

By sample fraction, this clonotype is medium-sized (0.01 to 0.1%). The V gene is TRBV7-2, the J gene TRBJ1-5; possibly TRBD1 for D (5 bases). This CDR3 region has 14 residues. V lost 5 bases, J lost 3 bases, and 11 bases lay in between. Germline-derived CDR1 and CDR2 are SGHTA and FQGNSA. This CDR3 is CASSLGRHNQPQHF. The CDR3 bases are TGTGCCAGCAGCCTGGGACGACACAATCAGCCCCAGCATTTT.

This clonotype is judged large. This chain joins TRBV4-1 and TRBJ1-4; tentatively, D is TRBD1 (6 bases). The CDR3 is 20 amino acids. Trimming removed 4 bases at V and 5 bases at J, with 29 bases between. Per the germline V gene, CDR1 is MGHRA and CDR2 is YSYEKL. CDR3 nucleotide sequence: TGCGCCAGCAGCCCGAATGGAGGCCCGGCGGACAGCCACATAAATGAAAAACTGTTTTTT. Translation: CASSPNGGPADSHINEKLFF.

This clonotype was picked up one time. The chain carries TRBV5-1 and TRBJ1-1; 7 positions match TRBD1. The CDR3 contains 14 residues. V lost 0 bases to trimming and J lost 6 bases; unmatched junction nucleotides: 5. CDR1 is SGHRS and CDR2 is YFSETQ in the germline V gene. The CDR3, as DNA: TGCGCCAGCAGCTTGGAGGGGGCGGCGGCTGAAGCTTTCTTT. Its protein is CASSLEGAAAEAFF.

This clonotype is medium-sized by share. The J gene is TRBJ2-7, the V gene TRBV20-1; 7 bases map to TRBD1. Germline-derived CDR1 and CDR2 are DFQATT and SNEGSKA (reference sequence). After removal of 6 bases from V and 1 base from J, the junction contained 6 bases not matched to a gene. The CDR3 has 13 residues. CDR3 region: CSASRDSSYEQYF. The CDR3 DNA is TGCAGTGCCTCCCGGGACAGTTCCTACGAGCAGTACTTC.

The CDR3 is CASSLRSTDTQYF. DNA of the CDR3: TGTGCCAGCAGCTTGAGGAGCACAGATACGCAGTATTTT. The chain recombines TRBV5-5 with TRBJ2-3, with unresolved D. The germline CDR1 and CDR2 sequences are SGHKS and YYEKEE (reference sequence). V was clipped by 1 base and J by 0 bases, with 3 bases between them. This CDR3 region has 13 residues.

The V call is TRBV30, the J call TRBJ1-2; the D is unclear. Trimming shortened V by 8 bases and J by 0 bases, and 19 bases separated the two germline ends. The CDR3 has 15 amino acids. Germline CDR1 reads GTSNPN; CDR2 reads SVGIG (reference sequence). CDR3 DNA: TGTGCCATGGTAGTAAGGTCACCGGCTAACTATGGCTACACCTTC. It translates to CAMVVRSPANYGYTF.

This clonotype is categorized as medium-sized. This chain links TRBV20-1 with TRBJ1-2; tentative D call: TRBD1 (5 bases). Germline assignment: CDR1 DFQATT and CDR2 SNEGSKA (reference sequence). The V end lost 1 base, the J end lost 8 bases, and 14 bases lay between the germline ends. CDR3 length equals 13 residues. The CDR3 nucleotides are TGCAGTGCTAGAGTGGACCAGGGATACGGCTACACCTTC. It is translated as CSARVDQGYGYTF.

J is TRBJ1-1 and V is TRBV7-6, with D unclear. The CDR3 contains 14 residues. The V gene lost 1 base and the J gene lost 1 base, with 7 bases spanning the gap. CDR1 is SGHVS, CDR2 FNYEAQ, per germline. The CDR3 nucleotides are TGTGCCAGCAGCTTAGTGCTCGAGAACACTGAAGCTTTCTTT. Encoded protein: CASSLVLENTEAFF.

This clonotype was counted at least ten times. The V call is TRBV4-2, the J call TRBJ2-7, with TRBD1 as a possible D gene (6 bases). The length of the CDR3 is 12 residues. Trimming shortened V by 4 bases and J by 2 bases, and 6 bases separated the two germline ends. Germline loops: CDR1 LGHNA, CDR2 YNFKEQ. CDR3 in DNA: TGTGCCAGCAGCCGGACAGCCTACGAGCAGTACTTC. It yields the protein CASSRTAYEQYF.

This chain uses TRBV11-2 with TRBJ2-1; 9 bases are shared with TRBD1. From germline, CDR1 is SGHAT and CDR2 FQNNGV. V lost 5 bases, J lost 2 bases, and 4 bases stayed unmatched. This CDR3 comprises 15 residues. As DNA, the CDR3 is TGTGCCAGCAGCCCCCGGACAGGGGCCTACAATGAGCAGTTCTTC. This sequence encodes CASSPRTGAYNEQFF.

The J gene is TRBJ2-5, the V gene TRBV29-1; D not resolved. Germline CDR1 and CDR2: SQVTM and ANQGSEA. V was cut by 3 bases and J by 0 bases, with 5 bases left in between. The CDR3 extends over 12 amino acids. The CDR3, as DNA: TGCAGCGTTGAGACTGACCAAGAGACCCAGTACTTC. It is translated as CSVETDQETQYF.

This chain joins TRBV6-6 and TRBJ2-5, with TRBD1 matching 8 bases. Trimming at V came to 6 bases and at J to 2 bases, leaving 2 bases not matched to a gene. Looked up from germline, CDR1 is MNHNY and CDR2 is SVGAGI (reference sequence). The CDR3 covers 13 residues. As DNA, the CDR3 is TGTGCCAGCAGATGGACAGGGCAAGAGACCCAGTACTTC. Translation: CASRWTGQETQYF.

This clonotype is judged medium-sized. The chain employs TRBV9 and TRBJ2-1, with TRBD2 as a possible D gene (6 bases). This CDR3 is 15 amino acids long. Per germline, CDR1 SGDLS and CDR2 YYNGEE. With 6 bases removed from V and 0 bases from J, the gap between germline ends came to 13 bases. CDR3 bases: TGTGCCAGCACCCGATTGGGGGGCTCCTACAATGAGCAGTTCTTC. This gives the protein CASTRLGGSYNEQFF.

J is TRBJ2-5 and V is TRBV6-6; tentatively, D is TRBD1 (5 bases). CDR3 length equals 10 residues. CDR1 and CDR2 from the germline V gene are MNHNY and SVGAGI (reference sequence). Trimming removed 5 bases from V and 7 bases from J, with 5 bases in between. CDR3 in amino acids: CASSQGTQYF. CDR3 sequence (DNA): TGTGCCAGCAGTCAGGGGACCCAGTACTTC.